This T cell receptor beta chain comes out of a study of CD8+ T cells in alopecia areata. RNA was extracted and reverse transcribed into cDNA as the sequencing template. Sequencing used immunoSEQ multiplex PCR; TCRdb keeps in-frame clones, though not all of them. This table has approximately 98,000 clones, under 60% appearing once. V lost 1 base to trimming and J lost 5 bases, with 9 bases between them. The CDR3 totals 13 residues. Germline CDR1 is SEHNR and CDR2 is FQNEAQ (reference sequence). The rearrangement uses TRBV7-9 and TRBJ2-7; TRBD2 might be the D (6 bases). This TCR was sampled from a human donor with alopecia areata. The sequenced sample was NKG2D-low CD8+ T cells sorted from blood. This CDR3 reads CASSLGRRDEQYF. In DNA, the CDR3 is TGTGCCAGCAGCTTAGGACGGAGGGACGAGCAGTACTTC.